Below, 18 T cell receptor beta chains from the same sample are listed, as sequenced in a study of technical replicates of blood from several donors. Measured with immunoSEQ multiplex PCR; TCRdb has only the in-frame clones, and not every one. This sample has approximately 59,000 clones; about 90% occur once, and the top ten carry more than 5%. Sequenced: PBMCs. The source is a human donor in good health. Some clones in this sample may be carry-over from other donors' samples.

The V and J genes are TRBV6-1 and TRBJ2-2, with 10 positions matching TRBD2. The ends lost 1 base at V and 2 bases at J; junction bases unmatched: 10. Germline CDR1 MNHNS, CDR2 SASEGT. This CDR3 contains 19 residues. CDR3 bases: TGTGCCAGCAGTGAAGTGGTTGTTAGCGGGGGGCCAAACACCGGGGAGCTGTTTTTT. It yields the protein CASSEVVVSGGPNTGELFF.

The rearrangement links TRBV6-5 to TRBJ1-2, with D perhaps matching TRBD1 (6 bases). The CDR3 extends over 14 amino acids. The V and J ends lost 0 bases and 2 bases respectively, with 7 bases between them. Looked up from germline, CDR1 is MNHEY and CDR2 is SVGAGI. The CDR3: CASSYSQGNYGYTF. The CDR3 DNA reads as TGTGCCAGCAGTTACTCACAGGGAAACTATGGCTACACCTTC.

The table lists this clone with a few counts. V is TRBV4-1 and J is TRBJ2-1, with D perhaps TRBD2 (7 bases). The CDR3 spans 17 residues. V was clipped by 1 base and J by 4 bases, with 17 bases between them. Germline lookup yields CDR1 MGHRA and CDR2 YSYEKL. The chain's CDR3 is CASSQVLGGAAYNEQFF. The CDR3 region has the DNA TGCGCCAGCAGCCAAGTCCTAGGGGGGGCCGCTTACAATGAGCAGTTCTTC.

This clone has ten or more counts. This chain links TRBV11-3 with TRBJ2-2; TRBD2 is a possible D gene (5 bases). The CDR3 loop spans 15 amino acids. Deletions cut 5 bases from V and 0 bases from J, with 10 bases between. The germline CDR1 and CDR2 sequences are SGHNT and YENEEA. For the CDR3, the DNA is TGTGCCAGCAGCGTCGGGAAAACGAACACCGGGGAGCTGTTTTTT. It codes for CASSVGKTNTGELFF.

The rearrangement links TRBV30 to TRBJ1-2; D may be TRBD1 (6 bases). Trimming removed 3 bases from V and 1 base from J, with 12 bases in between. CDR1 GTSNPN and CDR2 SVGIG come from the germline V gene (reference sequence). CDR3 size: 14 residues. CDR3 protein: CAWSPGQFNYGYTF. The CDR3 region has the DNA TGTGCCTGGAGCCCAGGACAGTTTAACTATGGCTACACCTTC. Supplemented by reference TRBV30 and TRBJ1-2, the full variable domain reads SQTIHQWPATLVQPVGSPLSLECTVEGTSNPNLYWYRQAAGRGLQLLFYSVGIGQISSEVPQNLSASRPQDRQFILSSKKLLLSDSGFYLCAWSPGQFNYGYTFGSGTRLTVV.

The V and J genes are TRBV29-1 and TRBJ2-1; 8 bases line up with TRBD2. Germline CDR1 SQVTM, CDR2 ANQGSEA. The V and J ends lost 1 base and 0 bases, in that order; junction bases with no gene match: 5. This CDR3 comprises 16 residues. CDR3 residues: CSVEGLAGFSYNEQFF. The DNA for the CDR3 is TGCAGCGTTGAAGGGCTAGCGGGTTTCTCCTACAATGAGCAGTTCTTC.

The CDR3 reads CASKGGGVSGNTIYF. The CDR3 DNA is TGTGCCAGCAAAGGGGGGGGTGTCTCTGGAAACACCATATATTTT. The V call is TRBV5-4, the J call TRBJ1-3, with a weak D call TRBD1 (6 bases). Germline CDR1 and CDR2: SGHNT and YYREEE (reference sequence). This CDR3 spans 15 amino acids. V was trimmed by 6 bases and J by 0 bases, leaving 13 bases between them.

The chain combines TRBV10-3 with TRBJ2-2, with TRBD2 matching over 15 bases. The V gene's germline CDR1 is ENHRY and CDR2 SYGVKD. The CDR3 spans 16 residues. The V and J ends lost 8 bases and 5 bases, in that order; junction bases with no gene match: 6. The CDR3 DNA follows: TGTGCCATCGGGAAGGGACTAGCGGGAGGTACCGGGGAGCTGTTTTTT. Its protein product is CAIGKGLAGGTGELFF.

This clone was seen more than once but under ten times. The chain joins TRBV9 to TRBJ2-3; the match to TRBD2 covers 8 bases. The CDR3 is made up of 15 amino acids. The germline V gene encodes CDR1 SGDLS and CDR2 YYNGEE. Trimming cost V 4 bases and J 3 bases; bases outside gene matches: 7. Written as DNA, the CDR3 is TGTGCCAGCAGCCTTTCCGGACTAGCAACAGATACGCAGTATTTT. Translating it yields CASSLSGLATDTQYF. The full variable domain, in which reference TRBV9 and TRBJ2-3 provide the parts outside the CDR3, is DSGVTQTPKHLITATGQRVTLRCSPRSGDLSVYWYQQSLDQGLQFLIQYYNGEERAKGNILERFSAQQFPDLHSELNLSSLELGDSALYFCASSLSGLATDTQYFGPGTRLTVL.

The chain joins TRBV10-3 to TRBJ1-3; D unclear. CDR1 ENHRY and CDR2 SYGVKD come from the germline V gene. This CDR3 comprises 16 residues. V gave up 10 bases and J gave up 3 bases, with 22 bases separating them. The CDR3 DNA reads TGTGCCACCGCCATCGTAAGAGGGAGTGGTGGAAACACCATATATTTT. Translation: CATAIVRGSGGNTIYF.

V is TRBV11-2 and J is TRBJ2-2, with 8 bases aligning to TRBD2. CDR3 length: 16 amino acids. CDR1 is SGHAT and CDR2 is FQNNGV in the germline V gene. With 2 bases clipped from V and 3 bases from J, the junction kept 5 bases outside the gene matches. The CDR3 is CASSLFSGDYTGELFF. The CDR3 nucleotides are TGTGCCAGCAGCTTATTTAGCGGGGATTACACCGGGGAGCTGTTTTTT.

The chain joins TRBV5-8 to TRBJ2-3, with a possible D match to TRBD1 (5 bases). From germline, CDR1 is SGHTS and CDR2 YDEGEE. V was cut by 6 bases and J by 2 bases, with 13 bases left in between. The length of the CDR3 is 14 residues. As DNA, the CDR3 is TGTGCCAGCAAGGACACTGGGATCACAGATACGCAGTATTTT. This encodes CASKDTGITDTQYF.

The rearrangement links TRBV7-9 to TRBJ1-1; D is perhaps TRBD1 (6 bases). V was shortened by 5 bases and J by 5 bases, with 15 bases between the two germline ends. The CDR3 sequence is 14 residues long. Germline V CDR1 and CDR2: SEHNR, FQNEAQ (reference sequence). The chain's CDR3 is CASSEGGAETEAFF. Written as DNA, the CDR3 is TGTGCCAGCAGCGAGGGGGGGGCGGAAACTGAAGCTTTCTTT.

Here the CDR3 DNA reads TGTGCCAGCAGCTTAAGGGGGCAGCAGCCCCAGCATTTT. This encodes CASSLRGQQPQHF. This chain joins TRBV7-2 and TRBJ1-5; TRBD1 aligns across 7 bases. CDR1 SGHTA and CDR2 FQGNSA come from the germline V gene. The CDR3 contains 13 residues. With V trimmed by 2 bases and J by 7 bases, 2 bases remained unmatched.

This chain uses TRBV7-8 with TRBJ1-6, with D possibly being TRBD1 (6 bases). The V end lost 5 bases, the J end lost 7 bases, and 15 bases lay between the germline ends. The germline gives CDR1 SGHVS, CDR2 FQNEAQ. The CDR3 runs to 15 residues. CDR3 in DNA: TGTGCCAGCAGCACAGAACAGGGATCGAATTCACCCCTCCACTTT. It encodes CASSTEQGSNSPLHF.

The rearrangement links TRBV6-6 to TRBJ2-7, with 7 bases identical to TRBD2. This CDR3 contains 14 residues. The germline V gene encodes CDR1 MNHNY and CDR2 SVGAGI (reference sequence). Unmatched junction bases numbered 0, after V lost 0 bases and J lost 1 base. The chain's CDR3 is CASSYSGGSYEQYF. CDR3 nucleotide sequence: TGTGCCAGCAGTTACTCCGGGGGGTCCTACGAGCAGTACTTC.

CDR3 nucleotide sequence: TGTGCCAGCAGCGTACAGCCGTACAGGGGGCTCTCTGGGGCCAACGTCCTGACTTTC. Its translation: CASSVQPYRGLSGANVLTF. This rearrangement joins TRBV9 to TRBJ2-6, with 9 nucleotides matching TRBD1. Trimming took 1 base from V and 0 from J; bases not matched to a gene: 8. The CDR3 covers 19 residues. Germline CDR1 is SGDLS and CDR2 is YYNGEE.

Only a few counts were recorded for this clone. V is TRBV13 and J is TRBJ1-4, with TRBD1 identical over 7 bases. Per the germline V gene, CDR1 is PRHDT and CDR2 is FYEKMQ (reference sequence). Trimming at V came to 3 bases and at J to 6 bases, leaving 4 bases not matched to a gene. There are 14 residues in the CDR3. CDR3 residues: CASSFRQGDEKLFF. CDR3 in DNA: TGTGCCAGCAGCTTCCGACAGGGTGATGAAAAACTGTTTTTT.